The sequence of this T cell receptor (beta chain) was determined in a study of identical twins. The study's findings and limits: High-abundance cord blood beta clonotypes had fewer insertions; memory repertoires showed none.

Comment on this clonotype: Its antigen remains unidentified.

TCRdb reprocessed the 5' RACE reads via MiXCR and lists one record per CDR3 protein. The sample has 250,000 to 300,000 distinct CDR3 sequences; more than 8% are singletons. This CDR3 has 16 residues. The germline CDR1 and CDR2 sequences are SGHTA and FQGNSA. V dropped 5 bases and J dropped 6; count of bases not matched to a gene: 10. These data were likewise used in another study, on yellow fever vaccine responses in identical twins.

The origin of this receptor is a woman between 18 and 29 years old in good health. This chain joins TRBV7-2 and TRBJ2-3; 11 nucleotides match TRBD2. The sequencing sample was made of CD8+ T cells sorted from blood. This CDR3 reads CASSQLAGGSKDTQYF. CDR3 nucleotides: TGTGCCAGCAGCCAATTAGCGGGAGGGTCCAAGGATACGCAGTATTTT.